One sample yielded the 2 T cell receptor beta chains listed below, sequenced in a study of cytomegalovirus exposure and HLA in healthy donors. Amplification used 60 Vbeta primers and 13 Jbeta primers. Clones were sequenced by immunoSEQ multiplex PCR, and TCRdb holds only the in-frame ones, with some missing. This sample has a few hundred thousand clones, with about 75% found just once. Sequenced sample: PBMCs. These receptors were taken from a woman aged 25-40 years in good health and CMV-seronegative.

This rearrangement joins TRBV10-3 to TRBJ2-7; TRBD1 aligns across 7 bases. Trimming took 0 bases from V and 2 from J; bases not matched to a gene: 4. From germline, CDR1 is ENHRY and CDR2 SYGVKD. This CDR3 has 15 amino acids. The DNA of the CDR3 is TGTGCCATCAGTGAGTCGAGACAGGGTACCTACGAGCAGTACTTC. It yields the protein CAISESRQGTYEQYF.

This chain's CDR3 is CASNTGGPYNEQFF. CDR3 nucleotides: TGTGCCAGCAACACGGGAGGGCCCTACAATGAGCAGTTCTTC. The chain joins TRBV5-4 to TRBJ2-1; TRBD2 agrees at 8 bases. The CDR3 runs 14 residues. J lost 2 bases, V lost 6 bases, and 4 bases had no gene match. Germline V gene lookup returns CDR1 SGHNT and CDR2 YYREEE (reference sequence).